A single sample is the source of the 26 T cell receptor beta chains below, sequenced in a study of beta chain features in type 1 diabetes. Study-wide points: People with Type 1 diabetes carried modestly yet significantly shorter TCRB CDR3s in all four CD4+ subsets.

No antigen is known for these receptors. The authors reverse transcribed all of the isolated RNA, so sequencing captured expressed TCRB transcripts. Method: immunoSEQ multiplex PCR; TCRdb's copy keeps in-frame clones and lacks some. Of around 710,000 clones in the sample, around 12% were seen once. Sequencing was carried out using naive CD4+ T cells from blood. These receptor sequences come from a man aged 25 to 40 with type 1 diabetes.

This clone was seen more than once but under ten times. The J gene is TRBJ2-7, the V gene TRBV6-5; TRBD1 aligns across 8 bases. J lost 3 bases, V lost 5 bases, and 9 bases had no gene match. Germline CDR1 MNHEY, CDR2 SVGAGI. The CDR3 is made up of 15 amino acids. CDR3 sequence: CASSPRTGMDYEQYF. The DNA for the CDR3 is TGTGCCAGCAGTCCACGGACAGGGATGGACTACGAGCAGTACTTC.

The V and J genes are TRBV21-1 and TRBJ2-7; the tabulated D call, TRBD1, remains unverified against the DNA. TRBV21-1 is recorded as a pseudogene. This CDR3 region has 15 residues. The DNA for the CDR3 is TGTGCCAGCAGCGACGTACAGGGGGTCCCTTATGAGCAGTACTTC. As protein: CASSDVQGVPYEQYF.

This clone has only a few counts. This sequence joins TRBV6-5 and TRBJ2-7; D possibly corresponds to TRBD1 (6 bases). V was shortened by 4 bases and J by 4 bases, with 14 bases between the two germline ends. The CDR3 sequence is 14 residues long. Per the germline V gene, CDR1 is MNHEY and CDR2 is SVGAGI. The DNA for the CDR3 is TGTGCCAGCAGTTCCGCGACAGGCTGGTACGAGCAGTACTTC. Residues: CASSSATGWYEQYF.

The chain combines TRBV5-1 with TRBJ2-5, with D possibly being TRBD1 (5 bases). The V end lost 3 bases, the J end lost 0 bases, and 15 bases lay between the germline ends. This CDR3 has 16 residues. The germline V gene encodes CDR1 SGHRS and CDR2 YFSETQ. CDR3 in amino acids: CASSSTSRVDQETQYF. The CDR3 DNA reads TGCGCCAGCAGCTCCACGAGCAGGGTCGACCAAGAGACCCAGTACTTC.

This rearrangement joins TRBV6-1 to TRBJ1-1; D call uncertain. The CDR3 length is 12 residues. V was clipped by 3 bases and J by 7 bases, with 9 bases between them. Per germline, CDR1 MNHNS and CDR2 SASEGT. Written as DNA, the CDR3 is TGTGCCAGCAGTGATCGTCGGGGTGAAGCTTTCTTT. As protein: CASSDRRGEAFF.

This clone was observed once. This sequence joins TRBV18 and TRBJ1-2; D is undetermined. V was trimmed by 3 bases and J by 1 base, leaving 15 bases between them. Looked up from germline, CDR1 is KGHSH and CDR2 is LQKENI. The CDR3 length is 16 residues. As DNA, the CDR3 is TGTGCCAGCTCACCTTCGAGAGGATTATTTAACTATGGCTACACCTTC. Its protein product is CASSPSRGLFNYGYTF.

The genes are TRBV28 and TRBJ2-3; perhaps TRBD1 as D (5 bases). Deletions cut 4 bases from V and 3 bases from J, with 11 bases between. Germline loops: CDR1 MDHEN, CDR2 SYDVKM. CDR3 length equals 14 residues. In DNA form, the CDR3 reads TGTGCCAGCAGTTCACCGACAGCAACAGATACGCAGTATTTT. It yields the protein CASSSPTATDTQYF.

This clone was detected a few times. This rearrangement joins TRBV30 to TRBJ1-3, with unresolved D. The CDR3 length is 11 residues. V was trimmed by 4 bases and J by 8 bases, leaving 9 bases between them. Germline-derived CDR1 and CDR2 are GTSNPN and SVGIG (reference sequence). CDR3 nucleotide sequence: TGTGCCTGGACGCTAGCGGACACCATATATTTT. Translated: CAWTLADTIYF.

With respect to this clone: The sample has other DNA sequences that encode this CDR3 too. The chain carries TRBV7-2 and TRBJ2-1; D uncertain. The germline V gene has CDR1 SGHTA and CDR2 FQGNSA. CDR3 length equals 16 residues. The V end was cut by 5 bases, the J end by 0 bases, with 14 bases between. In DNA form, the CDR3 reads TGTGCCAGCAGCCTACAAGGTAGTTACTCCTACAATGAGCAGTTCTTC. It translates to CASSLQGSYSYNEQFF.

This chain connects TRBV7-3 to TRBJ1-2, with TRBD1 as a possible D gene (5 bases). Germline-derived CDR1 and CDR2 are SGHTA and FQGTGA. V lost 5 bases and J 8 bases, leaving 24 bases between the germline ends. CDR3 length equals 16 residues. CDR3 nucleotides: TGTGCCAGCAGCCTTAACCGGGACTATCCACAGCGGGGCTACACCTTC. Its protein is CASSLNRDYPQRGYTF.

The chain joins TRBV28 to TRBJ1-5; D is perhaps TRBD1 (5 bases). CDR1 MDHEN and CDR2 SYDVKM come from the germline V gene. V lost 4 bases and J lost 11, with 21 bases in between. The CDR3 has 15 residues. CDR3 sequence: CASSSTSQARETQHF. The DNA for the CDR3 is TGTGCCAGCAGTTCAACTTCACAGGCTAGGGAGACCCAGCATTTT.

V is TRBV5-4 and J is TRBJ2-3; D remains unclear. This CDR3 comprises 14 residues. The germline V gene has CDR1 SGHNT and CDR2 YYREEE (reference sequence). Trimming removed 0 bases from V and 0 bases from J, with 5 bases in between. The DNA for the CDR3 is TGTGCCAGCAGCTTGGGCTACAGCACAGATACGCAGTATTTT. This translates into CASSLGYSTDTQYF. The variable domain in full, with the rest retrieved from reference TRBV5-4 and TRBJ2-3, is ETGVTQSPTHLIKTRGQQVTLRCSSQSGHNTVSWYQQALGQGPQFIFQYYREEENGRGNFPPRFSGLQFPNYSSELNVNALELDDSALYLCASSLGYSTDTQYFGPGTRLTVL.

The V call is TRBV4-3, the J call TRBJ2-7, with D possibly called TRBD1 or TRBD2 (5 bases each). With 1 base removed from V and 6 bases from J, the gap between germline ends came to 16 bases. The CDR3 length is 15 residues. Germline CDR1 LGHNA, CDR2 YSLEER. This CDR3 reads CASSQGSPGAGEQYF. CDR3 in DNA: TGCGCCAGCAGCCAAGGCAGTCCCGGGGCCGGCGAGCAGTACTTC.

V gene TRBV6-5 combines with J gene TRBJ1-6, with a weak D call TRBD1 (5 bases). CDR3 length: 16 residues. V was shortened by 0 bases and J by 8 bases, with 14 bases between the two germline ends. Germline CDR1 MNHEY, CDR2 SVGAGI. The CDR3 region has the DNA TGTGCCAGCAGTTACTCAGGGGCGAGGTTTGATTCACCCCTCCACTTT. This codes for CASSYSGARFDSPLHF.

This clone was counted only a few times. CDR3 protein: CASSLGSGTDTQYF. CDR3 in DNA: TGCGCCAGCAGCTTGGGTAGCGGCACAGATACGCAGTATTTT. The chain recombines TRBV5-1 with TRBJ2-3, with D perhaps matching TRBD2 (5 bases). Germline CDR1 reads SGHRS; CDR2 reads YFSETQ. Trimming pared 0 bases from V and 1 base from J, leaving 6 bases between. The CDR3 totals 14 residues.

V gene TRBV7-9 combines with J gene TRBJ2-3; D is perhaps TRBD1 (6 bases). This CDR3 has 15 amino acids. Germline V lookup: CDR1 SEHNR, CDR2 FQNEAQ (reference sequence). Trimming took 5 bases from V and 3 from J, leaving 15 bases between them. CDR3 amino acids: CASSPRGESTDTQYF. As DNA, the CDR3 is TGTGCCAGCAGCCCCAGGGGTGAATCGACAGATACGCAGTATTTT. The full variable domain, its missing parts supplied by reference TRBV7-9 and TRBJ2-3, is DTGVSQNPRHKITKRGQNVTFRCDPISEHNRLYWYRQTLGQGPEFLTYFQNEAQLEKSRLLSDRFSAERPKGSFSTLEIQRTEQGDSAMYLCASSPRGESTDTQYFGPGTRLTVL.

The chain links TRBV13 to TRBJ2-2; D is unresolved. Germline V gene data show CDR1 as PRHDT and CDR2 as FYEKMQ (reference sequence). With 1 base removed from V and 4 bases from J, the gap between germline ends came to 4 bases. The CDR3 is 13 amino acids. The CDR3 nucleotides read TGTGCCAGCAGCTTAGAGGGCACCGGGGAGCTGTTTTTT. Amino acids: CASSLEGTGELFF.

The rearrangement uses TRBV30 and TRBJ2-3; weak D call: TRBD2 (5 bases). V was pared by 2 bases and J by 6 bases, with 9 bases between. Looked up from germline, CDR1 is GTSNPN and CDR2 is SVGIG (reference sequence). This CDR3 has 12 amino acids. The CDR3: CAWSPGVDTQYF. The DNA of the CDR3 is TGTGCCTGGAGTCCCGGGGTGGATACGCAGTATTTT.

This clone has just a few counts. The rearrangement links TRBV30 to TRBJ2-2; tentative D call: TRBD1 (6 bases). This CDR3 comprises 14 residues. The V end lost 0 bases, the J end lost 6 bases, and 11 bases lay between the germline ends. Looked up from germline, CDR1 is GTSNPN and CDR2 is SVGIG (reference sequence). The CDR3 bases are TGTGCCTGGAGTGTGGGACATGGACCCGGGGAGCTGTTTTTT. Translating gives CAWSVGHGPGELFF.

The CDR3 DNA reads TGTGCCAGCAGTCCTGTGGACAGCGTGGGAGATCAGCCCCAGCATTTT. Translation gives CASSPVDSVGDQPQHF. The chain uses TRBV2 and TRBJ1-5; a possible D gene is TRBD1 (6 bases). V was pared by 5 bases and J by 5 bases, with 19 bases between. The CDR3 is 16 amino acids. The germline CDR1 and CDR2 sequences are SNHLY and FYNNEI.

This sequence joins TRBV7-2 and TRBJ2-5; no clear D gene. V shed 1 base and J shed 5 bases, with 8 bases lying between them. Germline V gives CDR1 SGHTA, CDR2 FQGNSA. The CDR3 contains 13 residues. This CDR3 is CASSLGVTETQYF. The DNA of the CDR3 is TGTGCCAGCAGCTTAGGGGTGACGGAGACCCAGTACTTC.

V gene TRBV28 combines with J gene TRBJ1-4; possible D gene TRBD1, 6 bases. This CDR3 spans 14 amino acids. Germline CDR1 and CDR2: MDHEN and SYDVKM. Between the trimmed V and J ends, which lost 2 bases and 8 bases, there was a span of 12 bases. CDR3 sequence (DNA): TGTGCCAGCAGTTTAAGAGGGGGATGGGAAAAACTGTTTTTT. Translation: CASSLRGGWEKLFF.

This clone occurred a few times. V is TRBV7-2 and J is TRBJ2-5, with a possible D match to TRBD1 (6 bases). The length of the CDR3 is 14 residues. Per the germline V gene, CDR1 is SGHTA and CDR2 is FQGNSA. V gave up 5 bases and J gave up 1 base, with 11 bases separating them. The CDR3 sequence: CASSRQGFQETQYF. The CDR3 bases are TGTGCCAGCAGCCGTCAGGGGTTCCAAGAGACCCAGTACTTC.

This clone was counted only a few times. The V gene is TRBV10-3, the J gene TRBJ2-7, with no clear D. Germline values: CDR1 ENHRY, CDR2 SYGVKD. The CDR3 has 16 amino acids. Trimming stripped 7 bases from V and 5 bases from J, with 24 bases between. CDR3 in DNA: TGTGCCATCAAACCCACCAACCTGGGAAAGGGCGACGAGCAGTACTTC. This sequence encodes CAIKPTNLGKGDEQYF.

The chain carries TRBV7-2 and TRBJ1-5; D gene ambiguous. The CDR3 is made up of 15 amino acids. V was pared by 4 bases and J by 3 bases, with 13 bases between. Germline CDR1 and CDR2: SGHTA and FQGNSA. The CDR3 spells CASSSVADPNQPQHF. DNA for the CDR3: TGTGCCAGCAGCTCGGTGGCAGATCCCAATCAGCCCCAGCATTTT. The full variable domain, rest sourced from reference TRBV7-2 and TRBJ1-5, is GAGVSQSPSNKVTEKGKDVELRCDPISGHTALYWYRQSLGQGLEFLIYFQGNSAPDKSGLPSDRFSAERTGGSVSTLTIQRTQQEDSAVYLCASSSVADPNQPQHFGDGTRLSIL.

CDR3 region: CASSPRMARGAYGYTF. The CDR3 coding sequence is TGTGCCAGCAGTCCTCGGATGGCCAGGGGTGCCTATGGCTACACCTTC. This chain uses TRBV7-8 with TRBJ1-2; a weak D match, TRBD1 (6 bases). There are 16 residues in the CDR3. With 6 bases removed from V and 4 bases from J, the gap between germline ends came to 21 bases. Germline assignment: CDR1 SGHVS and CDR2 FQNEAQ.